The rows below give T cell receptor beta chains drawn from one sample of a study of T cells after yellow fever vaccination. TCRdb processed the 5' RACE reads anew with MiXCR; each CDR3 protein has one entry. The table shows about 350,000 distinct CDR3 sequences, with approximately 4% occurring only once. The sample here was PBMCs, taken 5 days after the yellow fever booster vaccination. The receptors were gathered from a man between 18 and 29 years old who received the YFV17D yellow fever vaccine. The CDR3 runs from the conserved cysteine through the conserved F or W. D genes are given only for firm matches. For some rows the clone size is stated as once, few or many, or as a class when expanded; others skip it.

v_call	d_call	clone_size	j_call	cdr3_aa	cdr3_nt
TRBV11-3	TRBD1	NA	TRBJ2-5	CASSFGRGFGETQYF	TGTGCCAGCAGCTTTGGCAGGGGGTTCGGTGAGACCCAGTACTTC
TRBV30	TRBD2	few	TRBJ2-1	CAWSVGLANEQFF	TGTGCCTGGAGTGTGGGACTAGCGAATGAGCAGTTCTTC
TRBV7-3	TRBD1	NA	TRBJ2-4	CASTSRTRDRGAKNIQYF	TGTGCCAGCACCTCGAGGACCCGGGACAGGGGGGCCAAAAACATTCAGTACTTC
TRBV7-9	NA	few	TRBJ1-2	CASSLDWGGASYGYTF	TGTGCCAGCAGCCTTGATTGGGGGGGCGCCTCCTATGGCTACACCTTC
TRBV29-1	NA	many	TRBJ2-4	CSVEEGRTFQYF	TGCAGCGTTGAAGAGGGGCGGACCTTTCAGTACTTC
TRBV4-3	TRBD2	few	TRBJ2-7	CASSQGLAGGFVYEQYF	TGCGCCAGCAGCCAAGGACTAGCGGGGGGTTTTGTCTACGAGCAGTACTTC
TRBV27	NA	few	TRBJ2-1	CASRDRTSYNEQFF	TGTGCCAGCAGAGACAGGACGTCCTACAATGAGCAGTTCTTC
TRBV18	NA	few	TRBJ2-1	CASSPPSWDEQFF	TGTGCCAGCTCACCACCCAGCTGGGATGAGCAGTTCTTC
TRBV20-1	TRBD2	many	TRBJ2-5	CSARRLAGGQETQYF	TGCAGTGCTAGGAGATTAGCGGGGGGCCAAGAGACCCAGTACTTC
TRBV5-1	NA	few	TRBJ1-1	CASSLWGGQPNTEAFF	TGCGCCAGCAGCTTGTGGGGGGGCCAGCCGAACACTGAAGCTTTCTTT
TRBV4-1	NA	large	TRBJ1-1	CASSQREVTEAFF	TGCGCCAGCAGCCAACGGGAAGTTACTGAAGCTTTCTTT
TRBV20-1	NA	few	TRBJ1-5	CSASRQGGNQPQHF	TGCAGTGCTAGCAGGCAGGGAGGGAATCAGCCCCAGCATTTT
TRBV5-8	NA	few	TRBJ2-7	CASSLGLGYEQYF	TGTGCCAGCAGCTTGGGATTGGGCTACGAGCAGTACTTC
TRBV20-1	NA	few	TRBJ2-3	CSARDARLTPSTDTQYF	TGCAGTGCTAGAGATGCCAGGCTGACACCCAGCACAGATACGCAGTATTTT
TRBV20-1	NA	many	TRBJ1-2	CSARQGFNYGYTF	TGCAGTGCTAGGCAGGGGTTTAACTATGGCTACACCTTC
TRBV4-2	NA	many	TRBJ2-1	CASSQDGRSQFF	TGTGCCAGCAGCCAAGATGGGCGGAGTCAGTTCTTC
TRBV9	NA	few	TRBJ1-1	CASSFRQLNTEAFF	TGTGCCAGCAGCTTTAGACAGTTGAACACTGAAGCTTTCTTT
TRBV4-3	NA	many	TRBJ2-1	CASSQETDLSSYNEQFF	TGCGCCAGCAGCCAAGAGACAGACCTGAGCTCCTACAATGAGCAGTTCTTC
TRBV7-3	NA	many	TRBJ1-2	CASSPTTNYGYTF	TGTGCCAGCAGCCCAACCACTAACTATGGCTACACCTTC